The clone carrying this T cell receptor (beta chain) came up a few times. Its target is not known. The data originate from a study of T cell repertoires in cytomegalovirus infection. Germline V gives CDR1 SGHTA, CDR2 FQGNSA. The V and J ends lost 4 bases and 3 bases respectively, with 16 bases between them. The CDR3 contains 15 residues. Study-level findings and limits: HLA-C-restricted, CMV-specific TCR beta clonotypes were dominant ex vivo.

TCRdb itself ran the reads through MiXCR, one entry per CDR3 protein. The sample lists some 500,000 distinct CDR3 sequences; 30% to 35% were seen once. The chain carries TRBV7-2 and TRBJ2-7; perhaps TRBD1 as D (6 bases). This TCR derives from a human donor in good health (CMV status not recorded). Some clones in this sample may be carry-over from other donors' samples. This sample comprised cultured PBMCs, obtained from culture after CMV antigen stimulation. CDR3 region: CASSWETGKSYEQYV. The CDR3 region has the DNA TGTGCCAGCAGCTGGGAGACAGGTAAAAGCTACGAGCAGTACGTC.